The clone carrying this TCR beta chain was detected only once. Its antigen is still unknown. The data were obtained in a study of OX40 agonist ivuxolimab in advanced cancers. Study-wide results and limits: The study observed clonal expansion of CD4+ and CD8+ blood T cells by week 6 at 0.1 to 3.0 mg/kg. Expanded clones tended on average to be more numerous among CD8+ T cells than CD4+. Partial responders treated at 0.1-3.0 mg/kg exhibited clonal expansion among the lowest measured.

Some clones are missing from TCRdb's copy, which holds only in-frame ones; the method was immunoSEQ multiplex PCR. The data contain about 150,000 clones, approximately 94% of them singletons. CDR3 length: 14 amino acids. Per germline, CDR1 SGHTA and CDR2 FQGNSA. With 5 bases removed from V and 4 bases from J, the gap between germline ends came to 14 bases. This specimen was CD4+ or CD8+ T cells sorted from blood, taken in a trial of the OX40 agonist ivuxolimab. The source of this sequence is an adult with an advanced solid tumor such as melanoma, head and neck, liver or kidney cancer. The chain has TRBV7-2 and TRBJ1-2; D might be TRBD1 (6 bases). The CDR3 DNA follows: TGTGCCAGCAGCCCATGGACAGCCACCTATGGCTACACCTTC. Its translation: CASSPWTATYGYTF.